The T cell receptor (beta chain) under discussion was sequenced for a study of T cells expressing NK-cell markers. Study-wide points: Clarity on HCMV specificity was lacking for the expanded NKG2C+ T cell clones.

Reprocessing the 5' RACE reads, TCRdb reports a single entry for every CDR3 protein and omits DNA. Its table records almost 450,000 distinct CDR3 sequences. Note on this clonotype: Antigen specificity is unknown.

The CDR3 sequence is 14 residues long. This receptor was identified in a woman aged 18 to 69 in good health. The chain is built from TRBV12-3 or TRBV12-4 and TRBJ2-5; as DNA is missing, the TRBD2 call by TCRdb cannot be tested. The specimen was blood T cells: a sorted CD56 or NKG2C T cell subset, CD4+ or CD8+ T cells, or bulk PBMC T cells (not recorded which). The CDR3 here is CAETSGGRGETQYF.